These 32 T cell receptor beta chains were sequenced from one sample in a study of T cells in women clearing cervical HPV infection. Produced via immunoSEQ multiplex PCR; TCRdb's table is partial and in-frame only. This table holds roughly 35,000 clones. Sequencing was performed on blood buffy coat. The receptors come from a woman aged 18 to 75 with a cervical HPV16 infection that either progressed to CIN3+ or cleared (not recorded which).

CDR3 DNA (partial): TGCAGTGCTAGCCCTACAGGGTACAACACTGAA. This translates into CSASPTGYNTE. The entire CDR3 protein is CSASPTGYNTEAFF. J is TRBJ1-1 and V is TRBV20-1, with a possible D match to TRBD1 (6 bases). Read coverage stops 3 residues before the CDR3 terminus; the germline J gene supplies the remainder. CDR1 is DFQATT, CDR2 SNEGSKA, per germline (reference sequence). Trimming pared 3 bases from V and 2 bases from J, leaving 13 bases between. This CDR3 comprises 14 residues.

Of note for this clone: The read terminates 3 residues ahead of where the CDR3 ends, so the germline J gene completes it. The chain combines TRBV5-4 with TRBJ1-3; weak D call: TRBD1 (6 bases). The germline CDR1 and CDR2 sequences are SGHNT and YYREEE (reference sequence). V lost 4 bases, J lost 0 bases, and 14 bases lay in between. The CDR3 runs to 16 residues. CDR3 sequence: CASSDPGQSSGNTIYF. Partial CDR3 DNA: TGTGCCAGCAGCGATCCGGGACAAAGCTCTGGAAACACC.

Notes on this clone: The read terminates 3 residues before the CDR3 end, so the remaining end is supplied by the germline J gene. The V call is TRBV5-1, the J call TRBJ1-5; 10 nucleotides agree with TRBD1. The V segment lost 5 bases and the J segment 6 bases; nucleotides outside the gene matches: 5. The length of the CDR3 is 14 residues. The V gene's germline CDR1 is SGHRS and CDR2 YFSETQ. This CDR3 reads CASRLTGGFQPQHF. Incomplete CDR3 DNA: TGCGCCAGCAGGCTGACAGGGGGCTTTCAGCCC. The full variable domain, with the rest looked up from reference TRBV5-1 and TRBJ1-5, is KAGVTQTPRYLIKTRGQQVTLSCSPISGHRSVSWYQQTPGQGLQFLFEYFSETQRNKGNFPGRFSGRQFSNSRSEMNVSTLELGDSALYLCASRLTGGFQPQHFGDGTRLSIL.

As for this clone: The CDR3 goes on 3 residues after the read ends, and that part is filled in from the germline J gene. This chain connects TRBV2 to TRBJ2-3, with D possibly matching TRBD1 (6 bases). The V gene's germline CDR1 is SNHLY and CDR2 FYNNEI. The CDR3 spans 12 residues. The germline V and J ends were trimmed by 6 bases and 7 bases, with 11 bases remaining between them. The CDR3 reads CASRLDRNTQYF. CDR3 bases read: TGTGCCAGCAGGCTGGACAGAAATACG.

The covered CDR3 bases are TGTGCCAGCAAAACAGGGAGTGGCTACGAG. Its translation is CASKTGSGYE. The full CDR3 protein is CASKTGSGYEQYF. The rearrangement joins TRBV18 to TRBJ2-7; maybe TRBD1 (6 bases). The read halts 3 residues ahead of the CDR3 end, with the missing end drawn from the germline J gene. Trimming pared 8 bases from V and 3 bases from J, leaving 14 bases between. The CDR3 is 13 residues long. Germline CDR1 KGHSH, CDR2 LQKENI.

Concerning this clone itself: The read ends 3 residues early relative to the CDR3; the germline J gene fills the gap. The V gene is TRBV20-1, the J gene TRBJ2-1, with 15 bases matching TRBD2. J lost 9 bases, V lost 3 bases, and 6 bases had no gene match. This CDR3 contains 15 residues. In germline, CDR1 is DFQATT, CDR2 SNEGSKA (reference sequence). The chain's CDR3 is CSARFPGLAGGEQFF. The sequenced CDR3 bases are TGCAGTGCTAGGTTCCCGGGACTAGCGGGGGGTGAG.

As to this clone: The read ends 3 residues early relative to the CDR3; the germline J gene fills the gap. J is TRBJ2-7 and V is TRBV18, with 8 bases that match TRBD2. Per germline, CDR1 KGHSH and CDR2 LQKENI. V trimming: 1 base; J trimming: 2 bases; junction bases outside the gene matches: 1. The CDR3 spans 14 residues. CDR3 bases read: TGTGCCAGCTCACCACTAGCGGGAACCTACGAG. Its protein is CASSPLAGTYE. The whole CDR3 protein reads CASSPLAGTYEQYF.

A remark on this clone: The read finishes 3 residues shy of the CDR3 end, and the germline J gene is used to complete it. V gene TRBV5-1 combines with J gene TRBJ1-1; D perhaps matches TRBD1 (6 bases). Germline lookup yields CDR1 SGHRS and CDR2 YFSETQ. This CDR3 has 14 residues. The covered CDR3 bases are TGCGCCAGCAGCTCAGGGGAAATTCGAACTAAA. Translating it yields CASSSGEIRTK. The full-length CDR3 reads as CASSSGEIRTKAFF.

The CDR3 loop reads CASSDSGAVETQYF. CDR3 DNA, as far as it was read: TGTGCCAGCAGTGACTCAGGGGCGGTGGAGACC. This rearrangement joins TRBV2 to TRBJ2-5, with D perhaps TRBD1 (6 bases). Read coverage stops 3 residues before the CDR3 terminus; the germline J gene supplies the remainder. The CDR3 is 14 amino acids. Germline CDR1 and CDR2: SNHLY and FYNNEI. The V gene lost 3 bases and the J gene lost 5 bases, with 13 bases spanning the gap.

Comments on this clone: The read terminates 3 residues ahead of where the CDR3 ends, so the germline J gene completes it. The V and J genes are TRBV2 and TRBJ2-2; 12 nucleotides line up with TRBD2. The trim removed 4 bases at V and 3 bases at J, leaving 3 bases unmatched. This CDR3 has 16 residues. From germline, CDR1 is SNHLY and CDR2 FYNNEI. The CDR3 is CASSGRLAGDTGELFF. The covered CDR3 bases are TGTGCCAGCAGTGGCCGACTAGCGGGAGACACCGGGGAG.

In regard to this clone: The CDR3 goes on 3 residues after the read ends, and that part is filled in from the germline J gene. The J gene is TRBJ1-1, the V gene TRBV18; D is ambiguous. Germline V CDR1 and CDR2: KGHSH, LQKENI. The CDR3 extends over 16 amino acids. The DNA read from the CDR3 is TGTGCCAGCTCACCACCTGTTATAGCGGGCAGAGAGACA. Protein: CASSPPVIAGRET. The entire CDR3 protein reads CASSPPVIAGRETAFF.

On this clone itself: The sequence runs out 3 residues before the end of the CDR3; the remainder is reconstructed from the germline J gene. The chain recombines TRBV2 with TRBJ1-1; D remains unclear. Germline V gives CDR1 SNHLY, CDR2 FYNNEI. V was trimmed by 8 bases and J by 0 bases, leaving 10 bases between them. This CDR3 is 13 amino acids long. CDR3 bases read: TGTGCCAGCGTACAGATTATGAACACTGAA. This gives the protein CASVQIMNTE. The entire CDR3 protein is CASVQIMNTEAFF.

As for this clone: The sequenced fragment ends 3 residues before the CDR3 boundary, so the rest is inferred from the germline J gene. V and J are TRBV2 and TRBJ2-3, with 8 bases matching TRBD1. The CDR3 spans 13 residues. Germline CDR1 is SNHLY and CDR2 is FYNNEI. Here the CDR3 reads CASRGQEGQPQYF. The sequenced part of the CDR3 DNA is TGTGCCAGCAGGGGACAGGAGGGGCAGCCG.

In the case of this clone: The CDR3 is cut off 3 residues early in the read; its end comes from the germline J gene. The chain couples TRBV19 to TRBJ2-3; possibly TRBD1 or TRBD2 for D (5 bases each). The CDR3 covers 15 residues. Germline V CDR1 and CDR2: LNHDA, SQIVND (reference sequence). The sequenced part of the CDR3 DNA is TGTGCCAGTAGTATGAGGGGTTTTTCCAATCAGCCG. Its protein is CASSMRGFSNQP. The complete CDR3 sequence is CASSMRGFSNQPQYF.

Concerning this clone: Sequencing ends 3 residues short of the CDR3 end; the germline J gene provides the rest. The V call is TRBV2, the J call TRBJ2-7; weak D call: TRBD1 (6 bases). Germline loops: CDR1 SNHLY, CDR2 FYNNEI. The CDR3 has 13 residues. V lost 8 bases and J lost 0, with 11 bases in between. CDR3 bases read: TGTGCCAGCGGACAGTCGAACTCCTACGAG. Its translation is CASGQSNSYE. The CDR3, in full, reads CASGQSNSYEQYF.

The CDR3 protein is CASNRRQPPSSEKLFF. The covered CDR3 bases are TGTGCCAGTAACCGGCGACAGCCGCCTAGTAGTGAAAAG. This chain joins TRBV19 and TRBJ2-2; D is possibly TRBD1 (5 bases). Sequencing ends 3 residues short of the CDR3 end; the germline J gene provides the rest. Germline CDR1 LNHDA, CDR2 SQIVND (reference sequence). The CDR3 contains 16 residues. The full variable domain, rest sourced from reference TRBV19 and TRBJ2-2, is DGGITQSPKYLFRKEGQNVTLSCEQNLNHDAMYWYRQDPGQGLRLIYYSQIVNDFQKGDIAEGYSVSREKKESFPLTVTSAQKNPTAFYLCASNRRQPPSSEKLFFGEGSRLTVL.

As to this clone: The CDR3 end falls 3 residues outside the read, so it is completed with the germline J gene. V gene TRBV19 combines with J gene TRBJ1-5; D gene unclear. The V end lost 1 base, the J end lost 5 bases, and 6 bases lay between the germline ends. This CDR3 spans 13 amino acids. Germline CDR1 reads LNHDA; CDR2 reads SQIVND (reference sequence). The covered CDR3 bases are TGTGCCAGTAGTATAGCTGCGGATCAGCCC. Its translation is CASSIAADQP. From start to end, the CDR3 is CASSIAADQPQHF.

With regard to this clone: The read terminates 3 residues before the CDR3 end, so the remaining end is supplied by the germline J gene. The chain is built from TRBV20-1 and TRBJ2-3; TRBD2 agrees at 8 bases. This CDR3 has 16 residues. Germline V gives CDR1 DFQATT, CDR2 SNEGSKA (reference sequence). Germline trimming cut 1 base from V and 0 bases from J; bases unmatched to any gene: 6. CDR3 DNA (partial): TGCAGTGCTAGAGCTGTACTAGCGGTTAGCACAGATACG. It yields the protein CSARAVLAVSTDT. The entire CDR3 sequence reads CSARAVLAVSTDTQYF.

CDR3 loop: CSARALRISGRYGANVLTF. Incomplete CDR3 DNA: TGCAGTGCTAGAGCTCTGAGGATTAGCGGGAGATATGGGGCCAACGTC. The V and J genes are TRBV20-1 and TRBJ2-6, with 9 bases lining up with TRBD2. The read finishes 3 residues shy of the CDR3 end, and the germline J gene is used to complete it. The germline CDR1 and CDR2 sequences are DFQATT and SNEGSKA (reference sequence). The CDR3 sequence is 19 residues long. The junction had 13 bases not matched to a gene; V was cut back by 1 base and J by 3 bases.

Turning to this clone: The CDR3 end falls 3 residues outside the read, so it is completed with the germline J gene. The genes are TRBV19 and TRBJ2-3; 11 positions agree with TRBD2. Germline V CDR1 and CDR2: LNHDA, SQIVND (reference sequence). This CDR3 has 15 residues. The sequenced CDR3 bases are TGTGCCAGTAGTATATCTGGGACTAGCGGAGAGACG. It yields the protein CASSISGTSGET. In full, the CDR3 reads CASSISGTSGETQYF.

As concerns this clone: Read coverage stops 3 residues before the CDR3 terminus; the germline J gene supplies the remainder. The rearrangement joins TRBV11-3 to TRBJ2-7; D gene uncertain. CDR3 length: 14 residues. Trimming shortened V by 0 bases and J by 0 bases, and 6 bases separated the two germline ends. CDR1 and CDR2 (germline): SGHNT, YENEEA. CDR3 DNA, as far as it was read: TGTGCCAGCAGCTTAGACGGCGGCTCCTACGAG. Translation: CASSLDGGSYE. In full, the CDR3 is CASSLDGGSYEQYF.

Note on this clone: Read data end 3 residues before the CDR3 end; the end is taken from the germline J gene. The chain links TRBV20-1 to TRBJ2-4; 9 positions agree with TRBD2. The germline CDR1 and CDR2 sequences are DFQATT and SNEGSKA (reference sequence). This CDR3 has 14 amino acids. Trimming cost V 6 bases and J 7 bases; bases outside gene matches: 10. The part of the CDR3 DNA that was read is TGCAGTGCCCTGGCCAGGAGCGGGAGGAACATT. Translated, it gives CSALARSGRNI. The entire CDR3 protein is CSALARSGRNIQYF.

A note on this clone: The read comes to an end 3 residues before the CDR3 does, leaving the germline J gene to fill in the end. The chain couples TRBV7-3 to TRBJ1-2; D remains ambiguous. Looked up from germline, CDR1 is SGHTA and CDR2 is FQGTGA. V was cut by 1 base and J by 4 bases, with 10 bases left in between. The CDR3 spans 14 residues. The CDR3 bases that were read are TGTGCCAGCAGCTTAAGCAGTCAAGTCTATGGC. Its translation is CASSLSSQVYG. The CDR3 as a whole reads CASSLSSQVYGYTF.

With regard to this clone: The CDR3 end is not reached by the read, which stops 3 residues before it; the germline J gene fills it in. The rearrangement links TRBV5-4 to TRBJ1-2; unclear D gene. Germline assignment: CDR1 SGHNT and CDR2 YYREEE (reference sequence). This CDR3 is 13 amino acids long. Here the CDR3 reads CASSLISQRGYTF. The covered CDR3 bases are TGTGCCAGCAGCTTAATTTCGCAGCGGGGC. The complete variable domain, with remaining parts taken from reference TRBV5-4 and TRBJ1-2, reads ETGVTQSPTHLIKTRGQQVTLRCSSQSGHNTVSWYQQALGQGPQFIFQYYREEENGRGNFPPRFSGLQFPNYSSELNVNALELDDSALYLCASSLISQRGYTFGSGTRLTVV.

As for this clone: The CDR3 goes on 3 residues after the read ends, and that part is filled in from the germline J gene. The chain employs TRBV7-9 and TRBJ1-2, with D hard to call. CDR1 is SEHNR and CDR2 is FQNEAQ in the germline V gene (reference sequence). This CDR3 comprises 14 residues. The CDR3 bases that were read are TGTGCCAGCAGCTCCGGACTAGCCCCGAACGAC. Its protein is CASSSGLAPND. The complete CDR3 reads CASSSGLAPNDYTF.

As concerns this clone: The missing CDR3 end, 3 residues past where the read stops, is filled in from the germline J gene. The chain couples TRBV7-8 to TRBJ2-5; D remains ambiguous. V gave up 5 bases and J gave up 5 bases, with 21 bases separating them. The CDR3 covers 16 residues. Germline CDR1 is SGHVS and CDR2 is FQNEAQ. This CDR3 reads CASSAPLRATRETQYF. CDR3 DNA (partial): TGTGCCAGCAGCGCCCCGCTCCGTGCCACCAGGGAGACC.

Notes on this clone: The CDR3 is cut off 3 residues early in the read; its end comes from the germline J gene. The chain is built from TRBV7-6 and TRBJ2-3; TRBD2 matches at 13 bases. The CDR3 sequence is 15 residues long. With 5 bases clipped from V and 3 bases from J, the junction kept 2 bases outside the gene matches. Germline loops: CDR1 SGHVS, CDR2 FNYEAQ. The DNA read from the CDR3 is TGTGCCAGCAGCCAGACTAGCGGGAGGACAGATACG. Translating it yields CASSQTSGRTDT. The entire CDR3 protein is CASSQTSGRTDTQYF.

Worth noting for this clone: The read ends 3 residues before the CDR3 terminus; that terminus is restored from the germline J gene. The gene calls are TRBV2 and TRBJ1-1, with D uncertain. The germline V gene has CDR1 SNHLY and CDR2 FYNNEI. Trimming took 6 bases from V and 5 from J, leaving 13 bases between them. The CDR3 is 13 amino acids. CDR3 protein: CASSARGRTEAFF. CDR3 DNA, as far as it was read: TGTGCCAGCAGCGCTCGGGGTCGTACTGAA.

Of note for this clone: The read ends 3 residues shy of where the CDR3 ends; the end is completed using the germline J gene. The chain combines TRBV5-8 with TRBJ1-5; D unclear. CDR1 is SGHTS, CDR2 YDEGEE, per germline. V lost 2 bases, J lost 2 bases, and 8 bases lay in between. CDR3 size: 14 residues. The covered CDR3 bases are TGTGCCAGCAGCTTCCGGGGAGGCAATCAGCCC. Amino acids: CASSFRGGNQP. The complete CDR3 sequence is CASSFRGGNQPQHF.

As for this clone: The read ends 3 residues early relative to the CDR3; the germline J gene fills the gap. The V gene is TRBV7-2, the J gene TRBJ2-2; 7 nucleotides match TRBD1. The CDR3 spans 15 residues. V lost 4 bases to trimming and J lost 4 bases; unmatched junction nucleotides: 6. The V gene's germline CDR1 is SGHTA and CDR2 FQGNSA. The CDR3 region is CASSSQGQITGELFF. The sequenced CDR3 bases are TGTGCCAGCAGCTCCCAGGGACAGATCACCGGGGAG.

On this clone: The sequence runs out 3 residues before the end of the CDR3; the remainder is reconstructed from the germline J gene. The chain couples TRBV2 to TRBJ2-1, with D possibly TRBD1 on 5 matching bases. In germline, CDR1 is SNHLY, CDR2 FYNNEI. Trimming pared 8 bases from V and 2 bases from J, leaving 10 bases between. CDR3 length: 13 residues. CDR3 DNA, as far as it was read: TGTGCCAGCGGGGCAAACCCCTACAATGAG. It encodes CASGANPYNE. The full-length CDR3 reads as CASGANPYNEQFF.

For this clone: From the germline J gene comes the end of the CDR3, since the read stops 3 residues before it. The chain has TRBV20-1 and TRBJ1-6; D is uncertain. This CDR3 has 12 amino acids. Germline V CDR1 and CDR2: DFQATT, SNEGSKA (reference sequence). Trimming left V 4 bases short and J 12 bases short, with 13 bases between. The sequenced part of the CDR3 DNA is TGCAGTGCTAAGACCACCGGGGAACCC. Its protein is CSAKTTGEP. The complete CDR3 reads CSAKTTGEPLHF.